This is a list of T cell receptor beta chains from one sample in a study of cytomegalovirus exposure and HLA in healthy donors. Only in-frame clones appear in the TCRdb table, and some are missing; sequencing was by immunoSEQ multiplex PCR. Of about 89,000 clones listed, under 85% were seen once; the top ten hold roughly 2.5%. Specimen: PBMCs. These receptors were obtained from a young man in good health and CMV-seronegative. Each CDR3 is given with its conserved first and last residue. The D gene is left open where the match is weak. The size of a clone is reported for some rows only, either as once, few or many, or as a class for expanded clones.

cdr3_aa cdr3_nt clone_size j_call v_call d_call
CASSSTGTSDEQYF TGTGCCAGCAGTTCCACCGGGACTAGCGACGAGCAGTACTTC . TRBJ2-7 TRBV27 TRBD2
CASSLDWAFAETQYF TGCGCCAGCAGCTTGGACTGGGCCTTCGCGGAGACCCAGTACTTC . TRBJ2-5 TRBV5-1 .
CASSFRGRATNYGYTF TGTGCCAGCAGTTTCCGAGGGAGAGCGACTAACTATGGCTACACCTTC few TRBJ1-2 TRBV28 .
CASSARGQSTDTQYF TGTGCCAGCAGCGCCAGGGGGCAGTCAACAGATACGCAGTATTTT . TRBJ2-3 TRBV7-2 TRBD1
CASSLGQGTATYEQYF TGTGCCAGCAGCTTAGGTCAAGGGACAGCAACCTACGAGCAGTACTTC . TRBJ2-7 TRBV7-6 TRBD1
CASSAAGGPNYGYTF TGTGCCAGCAGCGCGGCGGGGGGCCCTAACTATGGCTACACCTTC once TRBJ1-2 TRBV11-1 .
CASSLMGTGDSPLHF TGTGCCAGCAGTCTGATGGGGACAGGGGATTCACCCCTCCACTTT . TRBJ1-6 TRBV27 TRBD1
CASSVASGELFF TGTGCCAGCAGCGTTGCGAGCGGGGAGCTGTTTTTT few TRBJ2-2 TRBV9 .
CASNLSFADYGYTF TGTGCCAGCAATCTCTCCTTCGCGGACTATGGCTACACCTTC . TRBJ1-2 TRBV6-4 .
CASSPTGTGGTDTQYF TGTGCCAGCAGCCCTACCGGGACAGGGGGCACAGATACGCAGTATTTT . TRBJ2-3 TRBV5-6 TRBD1
CASSITSGSGARSYNEQFF TGTGCCAGTAGTATTACCTCGGGATCGGGAGCCAGATCTTACAATGAGCAGTTCTTC . TRBJ2-1 TRBV19 .
CASSLNQDYGYTF TGTGCCAGCAGCTTAAATCAGGATTATGGCTACACCTTC few TRBJ1-2 TRBV7-3 .
CASSLRQNTEAFF TGTGCCAGCAGCCTACGTCAGAACACTGAAGCTTTCTTT few TRBJ1-1 TRBV27 .
CASSLGLETVHNSPLHF TGTGCCAGCAGCTTAGGGCTGGAAACAGTGCATAATTCACCCCTCCACTTT . TRBJ1-6 TRBV7-2 .
CASSRDRAGNTIYF TGCGCCAGCAGCCGGGACAGGGCTGGAAACACCATATATTTT . TRBJ1-3 TRBV5-1 TRBD1
CASTGFTGELFF TGTGCCAGCACAGGGTTCACCGGGGAGCTGTTTTTT . TRBJ2-2 TRBV6-5 .
CASSQPTQGQTEAFF TGTGCCAGCAGTCAACCCACACAGGGGCAGACTGAAGCTTTCTTT many TRBJ1-1 TRBV28 TRBD1
CASSVRDGTEAFF TGCGCCAGCAGCGTCAGGGATGGCACTGAAGCTTTCTTT once TRBJ1-1 TRBV5-1 .
CASSPSPRVDSPLHF TGTGCCAGCAGCCCCTCGCCCAGGGTCGACTCACCCCTCCACTTT . TRBJ1-6 TRBV9 .
CSVQELVTGELFF TGCAGCGTACAGGAGTTGGTCACCGGGGAGCTGTTTTTT . TRBJ2-2 TRBV29-1 .
CASSQGRGGQETQYF TGTGCCAGCAGCCAAGGGCGGGGGGGCCAAGAGACCCAGTACTTC . TRBJ2-5 TRBV7-6 TRBD2
CASSRVQGGNTGELFF TGCGCCAGCAGCCGGGTACAGGGTGGAAACACCGGGGAGCTGTTTTTT . TRBJ2-2 TRBV4-3 .
CASSLVVRGTSEQYF TGTGCCAGCAGCTTAGTTGTCAGGGGAACCTCCGAGCAGTACTTC once TRBJ2-7 TRBV7-9 .
CSVGQGNQPQHF TGCAGCGTCGGACAGGGCAATCAGCCCCAGCATTTT . TRBJ1-5 TRBV29-1 TRBD1
CAISGSYEQYF TGTGCCATCAGTGGCAGCTACGAGCAGTACTTC . TRBJ2-7 TRBV10-3 .
CAWSVQRGLFYGYTF TGTGCCTGGAGTGTACAAAGGGGTTTGTTCTATGGCTACACCTTC . TRBJ1-2 TRBV30 .
CASTGGNSPLHF TGTGCCAGTACTGGAGGGAATTCACCCCTCCACTTT . TRBJ1-6 TRBV19 .
CSSSFPRGGYGYTF TGTTCCAGCAGCTTCCCCCGGGGTGGCTATGGCTACACCTTC . TRBJ1-2 TRBV7-9 .
CASSLGTGLRSSYEQYF TGTGCCAGCAGCCTTGGGACAGGGTTGAGGAGCTCCTACGAGCAGTACTTC . TRBJ2-7 TRBV11-2 TRBD1
CASSADRGNAEAFF TGTGCCAGCAGCGCCGACAGGGGGAACGCTGAAGCTTTCTTT . TRBJ1-1 TRBV6-4 TRBD1
CAIRPAGGDTQYF TGTGCCATCAGGCCAGCGGGGGGAGATACGCAGTATTTT . TRBJ2-3 TRBV10-3 TRBD2